This T cell receptor (beta chain) was found in a study of T cells in women clearing cervical HPV infection. Study-level background: With HLA typing for only a few women, HLA confounding remains possible. Study results and limitations: Each sample's T-cell count was unknown, possibly confounding richness. Repertoire richness, not evenness, was significantly elevated in CIN3+ cases versus controls. TRBV6-7 relative abundance averaged roughly 0.099% in cases and about 0.17% in controls.

Produced via immunoSEQ multiplex PCR; TCRdb's table is partial and in-frame only. The sample includes around 39,000 clones. Remarks on this clone: What it binds is unknown. The CDR3 goes on 3 residues after the read ends, and that part is filled in from the germline J gene.

Germline V gene data show CDR1 as SNHLY and CDR2 as FYNNEI. V dropped 6 bases and J dropped 0; count of bases not matched to a gene: 10. The CDR3 covers 18 residues. V usage is TRBV2 and J usage is TRBJ1-5, with 11 bases that match TRBD1. The specimen sequenced was blood buffy coat. The clonotype was recovered from a woman between 18 and 75 years old with a cervical HPV16 infection that either progressed to CIN3+ or cleared (not recorded which). CDR3 region: CASSPRGQGGYSNQPQHF. CDR3 DNA, as far as it was read: TGTGCCAGCAGCCCCAGGGGACAGGGGGGGTATAGCAATCAGCCC.